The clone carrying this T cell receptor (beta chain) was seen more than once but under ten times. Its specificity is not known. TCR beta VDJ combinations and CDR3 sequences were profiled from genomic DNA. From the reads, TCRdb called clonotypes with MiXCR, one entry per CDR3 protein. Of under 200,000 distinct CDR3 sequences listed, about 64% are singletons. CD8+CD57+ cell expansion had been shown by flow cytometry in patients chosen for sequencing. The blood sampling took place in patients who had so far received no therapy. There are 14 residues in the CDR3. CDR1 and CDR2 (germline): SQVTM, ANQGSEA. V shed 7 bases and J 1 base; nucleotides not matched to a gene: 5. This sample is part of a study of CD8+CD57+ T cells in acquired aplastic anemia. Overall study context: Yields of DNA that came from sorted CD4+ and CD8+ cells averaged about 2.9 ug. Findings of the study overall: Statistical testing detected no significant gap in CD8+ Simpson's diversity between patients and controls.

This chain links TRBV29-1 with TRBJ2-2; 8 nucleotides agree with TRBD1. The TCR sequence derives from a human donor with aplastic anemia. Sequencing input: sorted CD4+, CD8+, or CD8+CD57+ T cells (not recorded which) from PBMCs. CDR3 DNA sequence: TGCAGCGGGCAGACAGGGGTGAACACCGGGGAGCTGTTTTTT. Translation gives CSGQTGVNTGELFF.